One sample yielded the 27 T cell receptor beta chains listed below, sequenced in a study of molecular identifiers for immune sequencing clone quantification. In TCRdb, the PCR reads were re-called with MiXCR into one record per CDR3 protein. The sample lists 460,000 or so distinct CDR3 sequences, about 21% occurring once. The sequenced sample was naive CD8+ T cells from blood, with Jurkat cell RNA spiked in. Subset specified: FACS-sorted CD8+CD4-CCR7+CD45RA+ naive T cells. Receptors originate from a human donor in good health. Some libraries in this study had Jurkat cell RNA spiked in.

This clonotype was seen at least ten times. V and J are TRBV7-9 and TRBJ1-1; D gene uncertain. CDR1 is SEHNR, CDR2 FQNEAQ, per germline (reference sequence). With 6 bases removed from V and 0 bases from J, the gap between germline ends came to 8 bases. CDR3 length: 13 residues. The CDR3 nucleotides are TGTGCCAGCAGAAAGGGAGTGAACACTGAAGCTTTCTTT. This codes for CASRKGVNTEAFF.

Details on this clonotype: At one of its ends the junction is not consistent with the germline gene, which may arise from a read error. The chain links TRBV5-4 to TRBJ2-5, with TRBD1 matching over 7 bases. The CDR3 extends over 15 amino acids. Germline CDR1 is SGHNT and CDR2 is YYREEE (reference sequence). CDR3: CASSRTGTAKEIQYF. For the CDR3, the DNA is TGTGCCAGCAGCAGAACCGGGACAGCAAAAGAGATCCAGTACTTC.

The J gene is TRBJ2-5, the V gene TRBV6-2 or TRBV6-3, with 7 bases aligning to TRBD2. Germline V gene sequence: CDR1 MNHEY, CDR2 SVGEGT. With V trimmed by 2 bases and J by 2 bases, 14 bases remained unmatched. The CDR3 runs 18 residues. The CDR3 is CASSYLGRFVMGQETQYF. The CDR3 DNA reads as TGTGCCAGCAGTTACCTCGGGAGGTTTGTGATGGGGCAAGAGACCCAGTACTTC.

In the case of this clonotype: Because it lacks the conserved phenylalanine or tryptophan at the end, this CDR3 is likely a read error. The CDR3: CSVRTSGNEQFS. For the CDR3, the DNA is TGCAGCGTTCGGACTAGCGGAAATGAGCAGTTCTCC. The chain recombines TRBV29-1 with TRBJ2-1; 10 bases align to TRBD2. This CDR3 comprises 12 residues. Germline V gene data show CDR1 as SQVTM and CDR2 as ANQGSEA. V lost 5 bases to trimming and J lost 7 bases; unmatched junction nucleotides: 2.

V and J are TRBV6-1 and TRBJ2-7; D might be TRBD1 or TRBD2, each matching 6 bases. Germline values: CDR1 MNHNS, CDR2 SASEGT. CDR3 length equals 14 residues. With 3 bases removed from V and 3 bases from J, the gap between germline ends came to 12 bases. The CDR3: CASSDWGAGYEQYF. CDR3 bases: TGTGCCAGCAGTGATTGGGGGGCGGGCTACGAGCAGTACTTC.

This clonotype came up many times. V gene TRBV20-1 combines with J gene TRBJ2-7; D is undetermined. The germline V and J ends were trimmed by 3 bases and 5 bases, with 5 bases remaining between them. The germline V gene encodes CDR1 DFQATT and CDR2 SNEGSKA (reference sequence). The length of the CDR3 is 10 residues. CDR3 amino acids: CSASGDEQYF. In DNA, the CDR3 is TGCAGTGCTAGTGGGGACGAGCAGTACTTC.

This clonotype has a count of ten or more. The rearrangement links TRBV5-6 to TRBJ1-5, with D unclear. The CDR3 consists of 15 residues. Germline CDR1 reads SGHDT; CDR2 reads YYEEEE. Trimming removed 1 base from V and 0 bases from J, with 8 bases in between. The CDR3 DNA is TGTGCCAGCAGCTTGAGCGGGTATAGCAATCAGCCCCAGCATTTT. Its translation is CASSLSGYSNQPQHF.

A remark on this clonotype: Its ends do not fully match the called genes, so a read error is possible. CDR3 sequence reads: CASSPYLGGPQETQCF. Written as DNA, the CDR3 is TGTGCCAGTAGTCCCTACCTCGGGGGGCCCCAAGAGACCCAGTGCTTC. The chain joins TRBV19 to TRBJ2-5; D may be TRBD2 (7 bases). Germline values: CDR1 LNHDA, CDR2 SQIVND (reference sequence). The CDR3 sequence is 16 residues long.

This rearrangement joins TRBV2 to TRBJ1-1; D call uncertain. Trimming cost V 7 bases and J 4 bases, with 13 bases left between them. Germline-derived CDR1 and CDR2 are SNHLY and FYNNEI. This CDR3 has 13 residues. The DNA for the CDR3 is TGTGCCAGCAATGGGGAAACGGGCACTGAAGCTTTCTTT. Amino acid sequence: CASNGETGTEAFF.

The gene calls are TRBV30 and TRBJ2-3; D possibly corresponds to TRBD1 (5 bases). V was shortened by 1 base and J by 7 bases, with 9 bases between the two germline ends. This CDR3 contains 12 residues. Germline V gives CDR1 GTSNPN, CDR2 SVGIG (reference sequence). The CDR3 sequence is CAWSETANTQYF. In nucleotides, the CDR3 is TGTGCCTGGAGTGAGACAGCAAATACGCAGTATTTT.

The sample holds a few counts of this clonotype. Compared with germline, one end of the junction differs, possibly owing to a read error. The rearrangement uses TRBV19 and TRBJ1-2; 7 bases map to TRBD1. Germline CDR1 LNHDA, CDR2 SQIVND (reference sequence). The CDR3 is 14 amino acids. The CDR3 DNA reads TGTGCCAGTAATCCGGGACAGACTAACTATGGCTGCACCTTC. Translation gives CASNPGQTNYGCTF. The full variable domain, its missing parts supplied by reference TRBV19 and TRBJ1-2, is DGGITQSPKYLFRKEGQNVTLSCEQNLNHDAMYWYRQDPGQGLRLIYYSQIVNDFQKGDIAEGYSVSREKKESFPLTVTSAQKNPTAFYLCASNPGQTNYGCTFGSGTRLTVV.

The chain has TRBV19 and TRBJ1-1; D gene ambiguous. The V and J ends lost 10 bases and 5 bases respectively, with 11 bases between them. The CDR3 extends over 11 amino acids. Per the germline V gene, CDR1 is LNHDA and CDR2 is SQIVND (reference sequence). The CDR3 DNA sequence: TGTGCCACCTTCCGAGGGACTGAAGCTTTCTTT. Protein product: CATFRGTEAFF.

In regard to this clonotype: Its ends do not fully match the called genes, so a read error is possible. The chain is built from TRBV4-1 and TRBJ2-7; D possibly uses TRBD1 or TRBD2 (5 bases each). The length of the CDR3 is 16 residues. Per the germline V gene, CDR1 is MGHRA and CDR2 is YSYEKL. In DNA form, the CDR3 reads TGCGCCAGCAGCCAAAAATCGGGACCCAGCTCCTACGAGCAGCACTTC. It codes for CASSQKSGPSSYEQHF.

The chain couples TRBV7-9 to TRBJ1-1; D is unclear. Germline CDR1 is SEHNR and CDR2 is FQNEAQ (reference sequence). The CDR3 sequence is 12 residues long. Deletions cut 3 bases from V and 6 bases from J, with 8 bases between. The DNA of the CDR3 is TGTGCCAGCAGCTTTAGAAGTCCTGAAGCTTTCTTT. Translated: CASSFRSPEAFF.

A word on this clonotype: Relative to the germline gene, one junction end is altered; a read error may explain this. V gene TRBV18 combines with J gene TRBJ2-7; the D gene is possibly TRBD1 (6 bases). The CDR3 runs to 14 residues. Germline V gives CDR1 KGHSH, CDR2 LQKENI. The chain's CDR3 is CASSPSGANYELYF. As DNA, the CDR3 is TGTGCCAGCTCACCATCAGGGGCCAACTACGAGCTGTACTTC.

The chain couples TRBV5-4 to TRBJ2-7, with D hard to call. Germline assignment: CDR1 SGHNT and CDR2 YYREEE (reference sequence). Trimming left V 0 bases short and J 0 bases short, with 13 bases between. The CDR3 length is 16 residues. CDR3 sequence: CASSLDTSTPSYEQYF. CDR3 bases: TGTGCCAGCAGCTTGGATACCTCCACGCCCTCCTACGAGCAGTACTTC. The complete variable domain, with remaining parts taken from reference TRBV5-4 and TRBJ2-7, reads ETGVTQSPTHLIKTRGQQVTLRCSSQSGHNTVSWYQQALGQGPQFIFQYYREEENGRGNFPPRFSGLQFPNYSSELNVNALELDDSALYLCASSLDTSTPSYEQYFGPGTRLTVT.

There are many counts of this clonotype. The chain employs TRBV27 and TRBJ1-2; D is undetermined. The germline gives CDR1 MNHEY, CDR2 SMNVEV (reference sequence). This CDR3 comprises 15 residues. V was pared by 6 bases and J by 4 bases, with 18 bases between. The CDR3 reads CASSTVKGRSYGYTF. DNA for the CDR3: TGTGCCAGCAGCACCGTTAAGGGAAGATCCTATGGCTACACCTTC.

This clonotype was detected only a few times. The chain uses TRBV7-9 and TRBJ2-1; 11 nucleotides line up with TRBD1. With 1 base clipped from V and 7 bases from J, the junction kept 3 bases outside the gene matches. This CDR3 is built from 15 residues. From germline, CDR1 is SEHNR and CDR2 FQNEAQ (reference sequence). The CDR3 here is CASSLGDRGKNEQFF. The DNA of the CDR3 is TGTGCCAGCAGCTTAGGGGACAGGGGGAAGAATGAGCAGTTCTTC.

This clonotype was recorded many times. The CDR3 region has the DNA TGCAGTGCACGGGGACAGGGGAACGTAGACACTGAAGCTTTCTTT. It specifies CSARGQGNVDTEAFF. The V call is TRBV20-1, the J call TRBJ1-1; the match to TRBD1 covers 10 bases. Germline V lookup: CDR1 DFQATT, CDR2 SNEGSKA (reference sequence). The V and J ends lost 6 bases and 3 bases, in that order; junction bases with no gene match: 10. The CDR3 length is 15 residues.

V and J are TRBV18 and TRBJ1-3; tentative D call: TRBD1 (6 bases). Germline CDR1 is KGHSH and CDR2 is LQKENI. The V gene lost 1 base and the J gene lost 3 bases, with 22 bases spanning the gap. The CDR3 has 19 residues. For the CDR3, the DNA is TGTGCCAGCTCACCACGGATCGAGGGGGACGTCGTTTATGGAAACACCATATATTTT. Its protein is CASSPRIEGDVVYGNTIYF.

This clonotype was seen more than once but under ten times. The chain uses TRBV5-8 and TRBJ1-5, with unresolved D. This CDR3 is built from 16 residues. V lost 4 bases and J lost 0, with 14 bases in between. CDR1 and CDR2 (germline): SGHTS, YDEGEE. The CDR3 loop reads CASSLPPPYSNQPQHF. CDR3 in DNA: TGTGCCAGCAGCCTTCCCCCCCCATATAGCAATCAGCCCCAGCATTTT.

This clonotype was picked up many times. This chain links TRBV27 with TRBJ2-5; D gene unclear. Germline CDR1 MNHEY, CDR2 SMNVEV (reference sequence). The CDR3 has 13 residues. Trimming removed 2 bases at V and 9 bases at J, with 13 bases between. The CDR3 loop is CASSLASRMAQYF. In DNA form, the CDR3 reads TGTGCCAGCAGTTTAGCTAGTAGGATGGCCCAGTACTTC.

This clonotype was counted a few times. The gene calls are TRBV12-3 or TRBV12-4 and TRBJ2-5, with 9 bases lining up with TRBD1. The CDR3 contains 15 residues. V trimming: 4 bases; J trimming: 3 bases; junction bases outside the gene matches: 6. Here the CDR3 reads CASSSTGQGKETQYF. The CDR3 DNA reads TGTGCCAGCAGTTCCACGGGACAGGGTAAAGAGACCCAGTACTTC.

This clonotype was recorded many times. Here the CDR3 DNA reads TGTGCCAGCAGTTACTCGAACCAGCCGGGGACCCAGTACTTC. Its protein product is CASSYSNQPGTQYF. The genes are TRBV6-5 and TRBJ2-5, with D uncertain. The germline gives CDR1 MNHEY, CDR2 SVGAGI. Trimming removed 0 bases from V and 7 bases from J, with 12 bases in between. CDR3 length equals 14 residues.

This clonotype came up many times. V is TRBV27 and J is TRBJ2-7; D perhaps matches TRBD2 (5 bases). CDR3 length: 12 amino acids. CDR1 and CDR2 (germline): MNHEY, SMNVEV (reference sequence). V dropped 5 bases and J dropped 6 bases, with 11 bases sitting between them. The CDR3 sequence is CASSPRGREQYF. CDR3 sequence (DNA): TGTGCCAGCAGTCCGCGCGGGCGCGAGCAGTACTTC.

Note on this clonotype: This could be a read error, since a much larger clone is one nucleotide away. CDR3 in amino acids: CAGSTLDRPNQPQHF. CDR3 DNA sequence: TGTGCCGGCAGTACTCTGGACAGACCCAATCAGCCCCAGCATTTT. The V call is TRBV6-2 or TRBV6-3, the J call TRBJ1-5, with TRBD1 as a possible D gene (6 bases). Per germline, CDR1 MNHEY and CDR2 SVGEGT. CDR3 length: 15 residues.

Regarding this clonotype: Given a much more abundant clone one base away, this may be a read error. The gene calls are TRBV28 and TRBJ1-1; D is uncertain. The germline V gene has CDR1 MDHEN and CDR2 SYDVKM. This CDR3 region has 13 residues. Trimming pared 3 bases from V and 4 bases from J, leaving 9 bases between. In DNA, the CDR3 is TGTGCCAGCAGTTTTACCCAGAGCACTGAAGCTTTCTTT. Its protein is CASSFTQSTEAFF.